The following is a T cell receptor (beta chain) sequence with its context. Its antigen is not known. The data derive from a study of radiotherapy plus CTLA-4 blockade in lung cancer. Overall study findings and caveats: Early blood T cell clone dynamics reportedly forecast response best, with interferon-beta. Clones of tumor-derived TCRs expanded in blood after radiotherapy plus ipilimumab.

Germline assignment: CDR1 SGDLS and CDR2 YYNGEE. Trimming removed 0 bases from V and 2 bases from J, with 11 bases in between. CDR3 size: 15 residues. Only in-frame clones appear in the TCRdb table, and some are missing; sequencing was by immunoSEQ multiplex PCR. This table has under 70,000 clones, about 80% appearing once. The gene calls are TRBV9 and TRBJ1-1; D gene uncertain. The specimen was peripheral blood, collected from a patient treated with radiotherapy plus ipilimumab. The receptor comes from a human donor with non-small cell lung cancer who had a complete response to radiotherapy plus ipilimumab. This CDR3 reads CASSVVEYRNTEAFF. The CDR3 bases are TGTGCCAGCAGCGTAGTAGAGTACAGAAACACTGAAGCTTTCTTT.